This TCR beta chain originates from a study of metastatic and nonmetastatic thyroid tumors. Study context: Across blood and tumor or nodule tissue, repertoires from malignant and benign thyroid patients were compared with one another.

Thyroid surgery was performed in patients who had received no treatment beforehand. This clone showed up just a few times. What it binds is not known. Trimming took off 7 bases at V and 0 bases at J, with 13 bases between the two ends. The CDR3 has 14 amino acids. Germline CDR1 is MDHEN and CDR2 is SYDVKM. Notes on the study in general: As reported, TCR beta diversity in blood and tumor was significantly higher in malignant thyroid tumors than in benign nodules.

In the original processing: A distant-metastasis classifier for papillary thyroid cancer was built using CDR3 differences across clinicopathological groups. TCRdb re-called the PCR reads through MiXCR. TCRdb's processing, not the authors', yielded these V and J calls. In the table there are around 40,000 clones, 13% of which are singletons. Sequencing was carried out using blood. The origin of this receptor is a female donor with papillary thyroid cancer or a benign thyroid nodule (not recorded which). Some clones in this sample may be carry-over from other donors' samples. The J gene is TRBJ2-7, the V gene TRBV28; D gene uncertain. The CDR3 here is CASTTSRSSYEQYF. The CDR3 DNA follows: TGTGCCAGCACAACTTCACGGAGCTCCTACGAGCAGTACTTC.